This T cell receptor beta chain was documented in a study of blood T cell repertoires in COVID-19. In the source study's methods: Reference gene primer amplification yielded estimated nucleated cell counts. Measured with immunoSEQ multiplex PCR; TCRdb has only the in-frame clones, and not every one. V and J calls and clone size are those listed in that table; D and trimming were worked out from the DNA. The sample lists about 400,000 clones, approximately 85% seen once, with around 2.1% in the top ten. Germline V lookup: CDR1 SNHLY, CDR2 FYNNEI. CDR3 length equals 15 residues. After removal of 6 bases from V and 8 bases from J, the junction contained 11 bases not matched to a gene.

Sequenced sample: PBMCs or T cells enriched from blood (not recorded which). The TCR comes from a middle-aged woman with acute COVID-19. The rearrangement uses TRBV2 and TRBJ1-1; 11 bases match TRBD1. CDR3 sequence (DNA): TGTGCCAGCAGGGGACAGGGGGTACCCAGTGAGGAAGCTTTCTTT. This translates into CASRGQGVPSEEAFF.